Listed here are 3 T cell receptor beta chains from one sample, sequenced in a study of T cell responses to AZD1222 COVID-19 vaccine. TCRdb keeps only in-frame clones here, not all; method: immunoSEQ multiplex PCR. The sample lists more than 95,000 clones, 85% to 90% occurring once. This specimen was peripheral blood, taken on day 0 of AZD1222 vaccination. These receptors all stem from an adult in good health.

The chain carries TRBV3-1 (or the pseudogene TRBV3-2) and TRBJ2-1, with TRBD2 matching 12 bases. The CDR3 runs 15 residues. Germline V gives CDR1 LGHDT, CDR2 YNNKEL (reference sequence). V lost 4 bases and J lost 3; bases outside the gene matches: 1. Written as DNA, the CDR3 is TGTGCCAGCAGCCCTAGCGGGGGGGGCTACAATGAGCAGTTCTTC. Translating gives CASSPSGGGYNEQFF.

This clone has a single count. This chain connects TRBV21-1 to TRBJ1-3; TRBD1, the table's D call, lacks a check against the DNA. TRBV21-1 is a documented pseudogene. The CDR3 runs 15 residues. CDR3 coding DNA: TGTGCCAGCAGCAAAGTGGGCAGCTCTGGAAACACCATATATTTT. Its translation: CASSKVGSSGNTIYF.

On this clone itself: At one end, the junction sequence differs from germline, possibly due to a read error. This chain links TRBV7-7 with TRBJ2-2; tentatively, D is TRBD1 (6 bases). CDR1 SSHAT and CDR2 FNYEAQ come from the germline V gene (reference sequence). CDR3 length equals 14 residues. Written as DNA, the CDR3 is TGTGCTAGCAGCTCGGACAGCGGCACCGGGGAGCTGTTTTTT. It specifies CASSSDSGTGELFF.